The 31 T cell receptor beta chains listed next were all sequenced from one sample in a study of radiation and T cells in renal cell carcinoma. Assay: immunoSEQ multiplex PCR; the TCRdb copy retains only in-frame clones and omits some. The table lists roughly 45,000 clones, roughly 82% of them singletons. Indicated time point: blood 4 weeks post-SBRT, at nephrectomy. Treatment in this sample: 15 Gy SBRT to primary tumor, nephrectomy 4 weeks later. The specimen comprised blood, sampled from a patient whose treatment included radiotherapy and nephrectomy. These receptors were obtained from a woman between 70 and 85 years old with renal cell carcinoma.

The chain couples TRBV5-1 to TRBJ2-5; 13 bases agree with TRBD2. Unmatched junction bases numbered 5, after V lost 3 bases and J lost 3 bases. The CDR3 loop spans 16 amino acids. Germline CDR1 and CDR2: SGHRS and YFSETQ. The CDR3 loop is CASSSGTSGTKETQYF. The DNA of the CDR3 is TGCGCCAGCAGCTCAGGGACTAGCGGGACCAAAGAGACCCAGTACTTC.

The V call is TRBV2, the J call TRBJ1-3, with D unclear. Looked up from germline, CDR1 is SNHLY and CDR2 is FYNNEI. This CDR3 has 13 amino acids. Between the trimmed V and J ends, which lost 7 bases and 0 bases, there was a span of 7 bases. The CDR3 DNA reads as TGTGCCAGCAAGGTCTACTCTGGAAACACCATATATTTT. Protein product: CASKVYSGNTIYF.

The V call is TRBV5-1, the J call TRBJ2-2, with TRBD2 as a possible D gene (6 bases). The CDR3 is 15 residues long. Germline CDR1 and CDR2: SGHRS and YFSETQ. V lost 4 bases and J lost 1, with 11 bases in between. The CDR3 sequence is CASSPDGGNTGELFF. The CDR3 DNA follows: TGCGCCAGCAGCCCAGACGGGGGGAACACCGGGGAGCTGTTTTTT.

V and J are TRBV2 and TRBJ1-2, with 11 bases fitting TRBD1. This CDR3 contains 12 residues. After removal of 6 bases from V and 8 bases from J, the junction contained 2 bases not matched to a gene. Germline-derived CDR1 and CDR2 are SNHLY and FYNNEI. CDR3 in DNA: TGTGCCAGCAGGGGACAGGGGGGCGGCTACACCTTC. Translated: CASRGQGGGYTF.

The genes are TRBV30 and TRBJ1-6, with a tentative D call TRBD1 (6 bases). V was cut by 0 bases and J by 3 bases, with 9 bases left in between. The germline V gene encodes CDR1 GTSNPN and CDR2 SVGIG (reference sequence). The CDR3 covers 15 residues. Here the CDR3 reads CAWSVLGGYNSPLHF. CDR3 coding DNA: TGTGCCTGGAGTGTATTAGGGGGCTATAATTCACCCCTCCACTTT.

The rearrangement uses TRBV6-6 and TRBJ2-2; no clear D gene. CDR1 and CDR2 (germline): MNHNY, SVGAGI (reference sequence). V was trimmed by 6 bases and J by 2 bases, leaving 7 bases between them. This CDR3 comprises 13 residues. CDR3 sequence (DNA): TGTGCCAGCAGGCGGATCAACACCGGGGAGCTGTTTTTT. Translating gives CASRRINTGELFF.

The V call is TRBV18, the J call TRBJ1-1; D is unclear. Looked up from germline, CDR1 is KGHSH and CDR2 is LQKENI. This CDR3 is built from 15 residues. The V gene lost 0 bases and the J gene lost 1 base, with 9 bases spanning the gap. CDR3 in amino acids: CASSPPSGRNTEAFF. Here the CDR3 DNA reads TGTGCCAGCTCACCACCGTCTGGCAGGAACACTGAAGCTTTCTTT.

The chain carries TRBV18 and TRBJ2-3; 8 bases fit TRBD2. The CDR3 is 15 residues long. V was clipped by 6 bases and J by 8 bases; unmatched bases: 13. Germline values: CDR1 KGHSH, CDR2 LQKENI. The CDR3 here is CASSPGGGAVATQYF. The CDR3 DNA is TGTGCCAGCTCCCCCGGGGGGGGCGCGGTCGCTACGCAGTATTTT.

V usage is TRBV19 and J usage is TRBJ2-1; D may be TRBD2 (6 bases). The V end was cut by 3 bases, the J end by 10 bases, with 13 bases between. The V gene's germline CDR1 is LNHDA and CDR2 SQIVND (reference sequence). The CDR3 runs 13 residues. CDR3 bases: TGTGCCAGTAGTATCCAACTAGCTGGGGAGCAGTTCTTC. This translates into CASSIQLAGEQFF.

V and J are TRBV27 and TRBJ1-2; D not certain. This CDR3 is built from 14 residues. Trimming left V 0 bases short and J 3 bases short, with 8 bases between. Germline V CDR1 and CDR2: MNHEY, SMNVEV (reference sequence). This CDR3 is CASSLSAGYYGYTF. The CDR3 DNA is TGTGCCAGCAGTTTATCGGCAGGATACTATGGCTACACCTTC.

The chain is built from TRBV27 and TRBJ1-4, with TRBD1 as a possible D gene (5 bases). Germline V lookup: CDR1 MNHEY, CDR2 SMNVEV (reference sequence). Trimming removed 2 bases from V and 2 bases from J, with 12 bases in between. The CDR3 runs 16 residues. CDR3: CASSLGRGRTNEKLFF. The CDR3 DNA follows: TGTGCCAGCAGTTTAGGGCGGGGACGCACTAATGAAAAACTGTTTTTT.

The J gene is TRBJ1-5, the V gene TRBV4-1, with 8 bases fitting TRBD1. V shed 1 base, J shed 7 bases, and the junction held 9 bases outside the gene matches. Germline assignment: CDR1 MGHRA and CDR2 YSYEKL. The CDR3 sequence is 16 residues long. This CDR3 is CASSQALRGRGQPQHF. The CDR3 coding sequence is TGCGCCAGCAGCCAAGCCCTCAGGGGGCGCGGGCAGCCCCAGCATTTT.

This chain connects TRBV6-5 to TRBJ1-1; the D is unclear. Deletions cut 0 bases from V and 1 base from J, with 3 bases between. Germline V gene sequence: CDR1 MNHEY, CDR2 SVGAGI. The CDR3 consists of 13 residues. CDR3 sequence reads: CASSYSRNTEAFF. The CDR3 DNA reads as TGTGCCAGCAGTTACTCTCGGAACACTGAAGCTTTCTTT.

The chain joins TRBV5-1 to TRBJ2-1, with D tentatively TRBD1 (7 bases). Between the trimmed V and J ends, which lost 2 bases and 4 bases, there was a span of 16 bases. Germline-derived CDR1 and CDR2 are SGHRS and YFSETQ. The CDR3 runs 16 residues. The CDR3 is CASSFSTQGGYNEQFF. The CDR3 DNA is TGCGCCAGCAGCTTCAGTACGCAGGGGGGATACAATGAGCAGTTCTTC.

The gene calls are TRBV2 and TRBJ2-2; TRBD1 agrees at 11 bases. V was pared by 3 bases and J by 6 bases, with 9 bases of the junction left unmatched. The CDR3 length is 17 residues. Germline-derived CDR1 and CDR2 are SNHLY and FYNNEI. Written as DNA, the CDR3 is TGTGCCAGCAGTGACCCAGGGGGACAGGGGGTAGCCGGGGAGCTGTTTTTT. It specifies CASSDPGGQGVAGELFF.

The genes are TRBV14 and TRBJ1-2; D gene uncertain. The CDR3 sequence is 14 residues long. V was pared by 2 bases and J by 3 bases, with 10 bases between. The germline gives CDR1 SGHDN, CDR2 FVKESK. DNA of the CDR3: TGTGCCAGCAGCCAACTAGGAGTCGACTATGGCTACACCTTC. Protein product: CASSQLGVDYGYTF.

The gene calls are TRBV7-3 and TRBJ1-1; the D is unclear. The CDR3 has 14 amino acids. Trimming took 2 bases from V and 2 from J, leaving 9 bases between them. CDR1 is SGHTA and CDR2 is FQGTGA in the germline V gene. CDR3 amino acids: CASSLGRDNTEAFF. The CDR3 coding sequence is TGTGCCAGCAGCTTAGGACGGGATAACACTGAAGCTTTCTTT.

V gene TRBV4-3 combines with J gene TRBJ1-5, with D maybe TRBD1 (5 bases). Trimming took 3 bases from V and 4 from J, leaving 10 bases between them. Germline V gene data show CDR1 as LGHNA and CDR2 as YSLEER. The CDR3 extends over 14 amino acids. CDR3: CASSHGTDNQPQHF. The CDR3 DNA reads TGCGCCAGCAGCCACGGGACCGATAATCAGCCCCAGCATTTT.

This chain connects TRBV2 to TRBJ2-3, with a tentative D call TRBD1 (6 bases). V lost 7 bases, J lost 2 bases, and 13 bases lay in between. Germline V CDR1 and CDR2: SNHLY, FYNNEI. The CDR3 spans 14 residues. The CDR3 nucleotides read TGTGCCAGCACATATGGACAGCACACAGATACGCAGTATTTT. Amino acid sequence: CASTYGQHTDTQYF.

This chain uses TRBV11-2 with TRBJ1-5, with D unclear. V dropped 5 bases and J dropped 4 bases, with 12 bases sitting between them. The CDR3 contains 14 residues. Looked up from germline, CDR1 is SGHAT and CDR2 is FQNNGV. The CDR3 DNA reads as TGTGCCAGCAGCAACACAGCCTCAAATCAGCCCCAGCATTTT. This encodes CASSNTASNQPQHF.

The genes are TRBV19 and TRBJ2-7; a weak D match, TRBD2 (6 bases). The length of the CDR3 is 15 residues. With 6 bases removed from V and 4 bases from J, the gap between germline ends came to 19 bases. Per germline, CDR1 LNHDA and CDR2 SQIVND (reference sequence). The CDR3 protein is CASSPSSGLHYEQYF. CDR3 sequence (DNA): TGTGCCAGTAGCCCCTCCTCGGGACTTCATTACGAGCAGTACTTC.

The rearrangement links TRBV6-6 to TRBJ2-7; TRBD1 matches at 11 bases. The V and J ends lost 5 bases and 3 bases, in that order; junction bases with no gene match: 3. The CDR3 has 14 residues. Germline lookup yields CDR1 MNHNY and CDR2 SVGAGI (reference sequence). CDR3 amino acids: CASSTGTGGYEQYF. CDR3 sequence (DNA): TGTGCCAGCAGTACTGGGACAGGGGGCTACGAGCAGTACTTC.

This rearrangement joins TRBV5-5 to TRBJ1-2; D is undetermined. This CDR3 has 13 residues. Germline V gives CDR1 SGHKS, CDR2 YYEKEE (reference sequence). V gave up 4 bases and J gave up 5 bases, with 12 bases separating them. Written as DNA, the CDR3 is TGTGCCAGCAGCGGGCAGATAGGGTATGGCTACACCTTC. It encodes CASSGQIGYGYTF.

This chain uses TRBV5-6 with TRBJ2-3; possible D gene TRBD1, 6 bases. CDR1 and CDR2 from the germline V gene are SGHDT and YYEEEE. Trimming removed 0 bases at V and 5 bases at J, with 10 bases between. This CDR3 has 14 amino acids. CDR3 DNA: TGTGCCAGCAGCTTGGGGGGGCCGGGAGATACGCAGTATTTT. It encodes CASSLGGPGDTQYF.

The V call is TRBV14, the J call TRBJ2-7; D might be TRBD1 (6 bases). CDR3 size: 13 residues. Germline V gene sequence: CDR1 SGHDN, CDR2 FVKESK. Deletions cut 2 bases from V and 2 bases from J, with 7 bases between. In nucleotides, the CDR3 is TGTGCCAGCAGCCAAAACAGGGCCTACGAGCAGTACTTC. It is translated as CASSQNRAYEQYF. Full variable domain (rest looked up from reference TRBV14 and TRBJ2-7): EAGVTQFPSHSVIEKGQTVTLRCDPISGHDNLYWYRRVMGKEIKFLLHFVKESKQDESGMPNNRFLAERTGGTYSTLKVQPAELEDSGVYFCASSQNRAYEQYFGPGTRLTVT.

The gene calls are TRBV6-6 and TRBJ1-1; no clear D. V was trimmed by 0 bases and J by 3 bases, leaving 11 bases between them. The CDR3 length is 15 residues. CDR1 and CDR2 (germline): MNHNY, SVGAGI (reference sequence). CDR3 sequence reads: CASSYSSRRDTEAFF. In DNA form, the CDR3 reads TGTGCCAGCAGTTACTCCTCTAGGCGGGACACTGAAGCTTTCTTT.

V and J are TRBV19 and TRBJ1-4, with 8 nucleotides matching TRBD1. Germline CDR1 is LNHDA and CDR2 is SQIVND (reference sequence). J was trimmed by 7 bases and V by 9 bases; bases with no gene match: 7. CDR3 length equals 13 residues. CDR3 residues: CASRGLPGEKLFF. CDR3 sequence (DNA): TGTGCCAGCAGGGGGCTGCCCGGTGAAAAACTGTTTTTT.

This rearrangement joins TRBV7-9 to TRBJ1-4; 8 bases are shared with TRBD1. Germline V gene lookup returns CDR1 SEHNR and CDR2 FQNEAQ (reference sequence). The CDR3 extends over 14 amino acids. The V gene end was trimmed by 1 base and the J gene end by 6 bases; junction bases not matched to a gene: 1. CDR3 nucleotide sequence: TGTGCCAGCAGCTTAGGCAGGGGGCATGAAAAACTGTTTTTT. It translates to CASSLGRGHEKLFF.

This chain connects TRBV6-5 to TRBJ2-6, with D possibly being TRBD1 (5 bases). The germline V gene encodes CDR1 MNHEY and CDR2 SVGAGI. Trimming stripped 6 bases from V and 1 base from J, with 10 bases between. The CDR3 loop spans 15 amino acids. As DNA, the CDR3 is TGTGCCAGCAGCCAACAGGTGTCTGGGGCCAACGTCCTGACTTTC. Translation: CASSQQVSGANVLTF.

This chain joins TRBV4-2 and TRBJ2-7; 15 nucleotides agree with TRBD2. This CDR3 has 18 residues. V was pared by 3 bases and J by 1 base, with 7 bases of the junction left unmatched. Germline CDR1 reads LGHNA; CDR2 reads YNFKEQ. The CDR3 spells CASSHLGLAGGRSYEQYF. The CDR3 DNA follows: TGTGCCAGCAGCCACCTGGGACTAGCGGGAGGACGTTCCTACGAGCAGTACTTC.

V usage is TRBV5-4 and J usage is TRBJ2-3; D uncertain. The germline V gene encodes CDR1 SGHNT and CDR2 YYREEE (reference sequence). Trimming took 1 base from V and 0 from J, leaving 3 bases between them. CDR3 length: 13 amino acids. CDR3 region: CASSLLSTDTQYF. In DNA form, the CDR3 reads TGTGCCAGCAGCTTGCTTAGCACAGATACGCAGTATTTT.